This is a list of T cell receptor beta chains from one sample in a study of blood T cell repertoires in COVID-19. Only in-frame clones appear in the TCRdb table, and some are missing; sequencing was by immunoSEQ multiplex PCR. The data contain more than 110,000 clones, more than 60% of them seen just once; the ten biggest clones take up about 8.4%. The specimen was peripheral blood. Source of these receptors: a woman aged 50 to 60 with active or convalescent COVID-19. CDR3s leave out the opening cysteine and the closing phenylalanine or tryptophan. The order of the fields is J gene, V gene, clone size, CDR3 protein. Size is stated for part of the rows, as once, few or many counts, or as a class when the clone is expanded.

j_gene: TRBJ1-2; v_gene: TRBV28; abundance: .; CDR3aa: ASSSHPTVNYGYT
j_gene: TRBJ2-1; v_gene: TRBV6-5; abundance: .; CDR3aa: ASSRAGGSYNEQF
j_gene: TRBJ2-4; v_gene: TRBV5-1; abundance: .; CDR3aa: ASSWTGPNIQY
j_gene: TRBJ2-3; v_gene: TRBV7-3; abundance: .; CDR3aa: ASSERTASGRDTQY
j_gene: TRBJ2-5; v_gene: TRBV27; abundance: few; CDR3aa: ASSILTGGRRQETQY
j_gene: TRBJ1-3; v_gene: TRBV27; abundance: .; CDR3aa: ASSFHAGSGNTIY
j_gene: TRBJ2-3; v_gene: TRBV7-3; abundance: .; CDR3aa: ASSLGTSGTQY
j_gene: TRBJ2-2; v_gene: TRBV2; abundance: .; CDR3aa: ASARTGGGTGELF
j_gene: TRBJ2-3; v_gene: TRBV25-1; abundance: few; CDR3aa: ASSEYIPSQNTQY
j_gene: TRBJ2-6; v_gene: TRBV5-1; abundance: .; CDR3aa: ASSRDRAQGANVLT
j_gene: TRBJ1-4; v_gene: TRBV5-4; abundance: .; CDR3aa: ASSAGTDEKLF
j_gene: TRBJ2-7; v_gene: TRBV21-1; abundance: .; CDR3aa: ASTSGGAKSEQY
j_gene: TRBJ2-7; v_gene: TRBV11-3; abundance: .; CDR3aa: ASSTSILTEQY
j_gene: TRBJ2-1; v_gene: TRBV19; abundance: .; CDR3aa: ASRTSGISNEQF
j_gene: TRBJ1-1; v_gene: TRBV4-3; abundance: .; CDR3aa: ASSSHFRNTEAF
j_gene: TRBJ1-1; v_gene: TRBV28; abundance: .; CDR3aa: ASRGNTEAF
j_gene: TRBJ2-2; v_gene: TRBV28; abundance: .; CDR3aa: ASSGWTGRYTGELF
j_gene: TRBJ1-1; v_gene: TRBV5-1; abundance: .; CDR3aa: ASSDRPGQGDSAAF
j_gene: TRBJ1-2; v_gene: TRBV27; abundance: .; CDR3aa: ASSGPQGSYT
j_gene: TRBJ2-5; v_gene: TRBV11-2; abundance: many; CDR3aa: ASSSRLAGSQETQY
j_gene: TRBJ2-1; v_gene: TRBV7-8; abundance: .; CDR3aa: ASSWDLNNEQF